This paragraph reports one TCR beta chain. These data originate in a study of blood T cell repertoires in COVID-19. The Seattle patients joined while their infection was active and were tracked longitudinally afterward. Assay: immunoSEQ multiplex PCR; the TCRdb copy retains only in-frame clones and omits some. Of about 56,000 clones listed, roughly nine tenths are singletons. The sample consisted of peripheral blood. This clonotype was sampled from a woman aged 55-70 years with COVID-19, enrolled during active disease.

The CDR3 sequence is CASSPHGTANTGELFF. Written as DNA, the CDR3 is TGTGCCAGCAGCCCTCACGGGACTGCGAACACCGGGGAGCTGTTTTTT. The chain is built from TRBV7-9 and TRBJ2-2; a weak D match, TRBD2 (6 bases). Per germline, CDR1 SEHNR and CDR2 FQNEAQ (reference sequence). The ends were cut back, 5 bases at V and 0 bases at J, with 13 bases in the middle. This CDR3 has 16 amino acids.